This T cell receptor (beta chain) was captured in a study of cytomegalovirus exposure and HLA in healthy donors. Across the study: Prior work identified under 130 million unique TCR beta sequences in approximately 200 million T cells.

Whole-study results and caveats: Researchers catalogued 160 or so TCR beta chains as cytomegalovirus-associated. Some V segments, including TRBV6-2 and TRBV6-3, were excluded as indistinguishable.

CDR1 is SEHNR, CDR2 FQNEAQ, per germline (reference sequence). This CDR3 comprises 12 residues. Trimming took 5 bases from V and 7 from J, leaving 10 bases between them. Comment on this clone: What it recognizes is unknown.

13 Jbeta primers and 60 Vbeta primers were used for the PCR. Methods used by the authors: An analysis performed later counted roughly 79 million unique TCR beta chains (approximately 12 million of them shared). Produced via immunoSEQ multiplex PCR; TCRdb's table is partial and in-frame only. V, J and clone size are those of that table, while D and trimming were read from the DNA. There are more than 110,000 clones in the sample; over 75% occur only once, and approximately 8.2% lies in the top ten. Sequenced material: PBMCs. The chain joins TRBV7-9 to TRBJ2-3; maybe TRBD2 (6 bases). The source is a woman aged 50 to 60 in good health and CMV-seropositive. CDR3 nucleotides: TGTGCCAGCAGCCAGACTAGTAATACGCAGTATTTT. This translates into CASSQTSNTQYF.